One sample yielded the 19 T cell receptor beta chains listed below, sequenced in a study of T-cell memory formation after mild COVID-19. TCRdb analysed the 5' RACE reads with MiXCR anew, one entry per CDR3 protein. The sample lists some 290,000 distinct CDR3 sequences; around 15% were seen once. The material sequenced was PBMCs or a T cell subset sorted from them (not recorded which). These receptors were collected from a man between 18 and 29 years old who had mild COVID-19 (a few samples of this study predate the infection). Cell type and time point are not known.

The chain is built from TRBV4-1 and TRBJ1-2; tentatively, D is TRBD1 (5 bases). CDR1 and CDR2 (germline): MGHRA, YSYEKL. The germline V and J ends were trimmed by 0 bases and 4 bases, with 9 bases remaining between them. The CDR3 has 14 residues. Written as DNA, the CDR3 is TGCGCCAGCAGCCAAGAGTCAGGGCTCTATGGCTACACCTTC. As protein: CASSQESGLYGYTF.

This clonotype came up a few times. CDR3 in amino acids: CASSYGDIDQPQHF. CDR3 in DNA: TGTGCCAGCAGTTACGGGGACATAGATCAGCCCCAGCATTTT. This chain joins TRBV6-6 and TRBJ1-5; a possible D gene is TRBD1 (6 bases). Germline CDR1 MNHNY, CDR2 SVGAGI (reference sequence). V was cut by 2 bases and J by 5 bases, with 10 bases left in between. The CDR3 totals 14 residues.

This clonotype has a handful of counts. The rearrangement links TRBV7-2 to TRBJ2-1; 8 nucleotides agree with TRBD2. Germline V lookup: CDR1 SGHTA, CDR2 FQGNSA. The CDR3 covers 14 residues. V lost 5 bases, J lost 5 bases, and 5 bases stayed unmatched. The CDR3 spells CASSPGGTNNEQFF. Written as DNA, the CDR3 is TGTGCCAGCAGCCCGGGGGGGACCAACAATGAGCAGTTCTTC.

V gene TRBV7-2 combines with J gene TRBJ1-1; 7 positions match TRBD1. Looked up from germline, CDR1 is SGHTA and CDR2 is FQGNSA. CDR3 length: 14 amino acids. Unmatched junction bases numbered 8, after V lost 4 bases and J lost 6 bases. This CDR3 reads CASSSQGYKPEAFF. The CDR3 DNA reads as TGTGCCAGCAGCTCACAGGGGTATAAACCTGAAGCTTTCTTT.

The rearrangement joins TRBV6-5 to TRBJ1-1, with D maybe TRBD1 (5 bases). CDR3 size: 14 residues. With 10 bases removed from V and 3 bases from J, the gap between germline ends came to 18 bases. The germline gives CDR1 MNHEY, CDR2 SVGAGI. The CDR3 protein is CATQGWSPDTEAFF. CDR3 DNA sequence: TGTGCCACTCAGGGATGGAGCCCTGACACTGAAGCTTTCTTT.

In its sample, this clonotype was seen many times. In nucleotides, the CDR3 is TGTGCCAGCAGCTCCCCCCGACAGCGGACCGGGGAGCTGTTTTTT. Protein sequence: CASSSPRQRTGELFF. The chain links TRBV7-2 to TRBJ2-2, with D possibly called TRBD1 or TRBD2 (5 bases each). CDR1 and CDR2 (germline): SGHTA, FQGNSA. V dropped 4 bases and J dropped 5 bases, with 14 bases sitting between them. CDR3 length: 15 residues.

This clonotype has just a few counts. The V call is TRBV7-9, the J call TRBJ2-5; 8 bases map to TRBD1. The V gene end was trimmed by 5 bases and the J gene end by 5 bases; junction bases not matched to a gene: 13. Germline CDR1 reads SEHNR; CDR2 reads FQNEAQ (reference sequence). This CDR3 has 16 residues. CDR3 protein: CASSPDRGTGGETQYF. In DNA, the CDR3 is TGTGCCAGCAGCCCAGACAGGGGCACCGGCGGGGAGACCCAGTACTTC. Supplemented by reference TRBV7-9 and TRBJ2-5, the full variable domain reads DTGVSQNPRHKITKRGQNVTFRCDPISEHNRLYWYRQTLGQGPEFLTYFQNEAQLEKSRLLSDRFSAERPKGSFSTLEIQRTEQGDSAMYLCASSPDRGTGGETQYFGPGTRLLVL.

The chain employs TRBV4-3 and TRBJ1-3; D is perhaps TRBD1 (6 bases). Germline CDR1 is LGHNA and CDR2 is YSLEER. This CDR3 region has 16 residues. V lost 2 bases, J lost 1 base, and 12 bases lay in between. In DNA form, the CDR3 reads TGCGCCAGCAGCCAATTTAGGGGGGATTCTGGAAACACCATATATTTT. Its translation: CASSQFRGDSGNTIYF.

This clonotype was seen more than once but under ten times. The chain recombines TRBV7-8 with TRBJ2-3, with TRBD2 as a possible D gene (5 bases). CDR3 length: 19 amino acids. In germline, CDR1 is SGHVS, CDR2 FQNEAQ. V dropped 2 bases and J dropped 0 bases, with 21 bases sitting between them. The CDR3 reads CASSLKVAVGVTSTDTQYF. In DNA form, the CDR3 reads TGTGCCAGCAGCTTAAAGGTGGCAGTCGGGGTCACTAGCACAGATACGCAGTATTTT. Combining the CDR3 with reference TRBV7-8 and TRBJ2-3 gives the whole variable domain GAGVSQSPRYKVAKRGQDVALRCDPISGHVSLFWYQQALGQGPEFLTYFQNEAQLDKSGLPSDRFFAERPEGSVSTLKIQRTQQEDSAVYLCASSLKVAVGVTSTDTQYFGPGTRLTVL.

This clonotype was picked up a small number of times. The V gene is TRBV20-1, the J gene TRBJ1-5; 7 nucleotides align to TRBD1. The CDR3 runs to 14 residues. Germline CDR1 and CDR2: DFQATT and SNEGSKA (reference sequence). With V trimmed by 6 bases and J by 3 bases, 8 bases remained unmatched. The CDR3 reads CSATDREDNQPQHF. CDR3 bases: TGCAGTGCAACCGACAGGGAAGACAATCAGCCCCAGCATTTT.

The chain couples TRBV7-9 to TRBJ2-5; no firm D call. Per the germline V gene, CDR1 is SEHNR and CDR2 is FQNEAQ (reference sequence). V dropped 5 bases and J dropped 2 bases, with 24 bases sitting between them. The CDR3 covers 18 residues. The CDR3 DNA is TGTGCCAGCAGCCAAACGGGCAGTTTATGGACCGTTCAAGAGACCCAGTACTTC. Encoded protein: CASSQTGSLWTVQETQYF.

A few counts support this clonotype. This chain connects TRBV7-7 to TRBJ2-7; no clear D. The V gene lost 0 bases and the J gene lost 2 bases, with 11 bases spanning the gap. Germline CDR1 SSHAT, CDR2 FNYEAQ (reference sequence). CDR3 size: 15 residues. CDR3 nucleotides: TGTGCCAGCAGCTTAGCCGCGGACGCTACCTACGAGCAGTACTTC. It encodes CASSLAADATYEQYF.

The chain carries TRBV11-2 and TRBJ1-1; D not certain. There are 14 residues in the CDR3. The V end was cut by 5 bases, the J end by 1 base, with 11 bases between. Germline CDR1 and CDR2: SGHAT and FQNNGV. The CDR3 spells CASSPFGENTEAFF. CDR3 DNA sequence: TGTGCCAGCAGCCCCTTCGGGGAGAACACTGAAGCTTTCTTT.

This clonotype was counted between two and nine times. This chain links TRBV27 with TRBJ2-1, with D maybe TRBD1 (5 bases). Germline-derived CDR1 and CDR2 are MNHEY and SMNVEV (reference sequence). This CDR3 has 14 amino acids. Trimming took off 0 bases at V and 9 bases at J, with 12 bases between the two ends. The CDR3 reads CASSLSSGFTEQFF. The DNA for the CDR3 is TGTGCCAGCAGTTTATCCTCAGGGTTTACTGAGCAGTTCTTC.

The J gene is TRBJ2-2, the V gene TRBV20-1; perhaps D is TRBD1 or TRBD2 (5 bases each). V was pared by 5 bases and J by 6 bases, with 16 bases between. Germline V CDR1 and CDR2: DFQATT, SNEGSKA (reference sequence). The CDR3 length is 14 residues. The CDR3 region has the DNA TGCAGTGCTTCCGGGACCCAGGTCCCCGGGGAGCTGTTTTTT. This encodes CSASGTQVPGELFF.

V usage is TRBV7-8 and J usage is TRBJ2-2; D might be TRBD1 or TRBD2, each matching 6 bases. The CDR3 has 14 residues. V was pared by 6 bases and J by 5 bases, with 13 bases between. Germline V lookup: CDR1 SGHVS, CDR2 FQNEAQ. The CDR3 DNA is TGTGCCAGCAGACAAGGGGGGATAACCGGGGAGCTGTTTTTT. Protein product: CASRQGGITGELFF. The entire variable domain, with the rest obtained from reference TRBV7-8 and TRBJ2-2, is as follows: GAGVSQSPRYKVAKRGQDVALRCDPISGHVSLFWYQQALGQGPEFLTYFQNEAQLDKSGLPSDRFFAERPEGSVSTLKIQRTQQEDSAVYLCASRQGGITGELFFGEGSRLTVL.

In its sample, this clonotype was seen once. The CDR3 bases are TGTGCCAGCTTCCTGCGGGGGGGATCACCCCTCCACTTT. Its translation: CASFLRGGSPLHF. The chain carries TRBV6-5 and TRBJ1-6; tentatively, D is TRBD1 (5 bases). V shed 8 bases and J shed 10 bases, with 15 bases lying between them. The germline V gene encodes CDR1 MNHEY and CDR2 SVGAGI. This CDR3 spans 13 amino acids.

The gene calls are TRBV5-1 and TRBJ1-5, with 8 nucleotides matching TRBD1. Germline CDR1 and CDR2: SGHRS and YFSETQ. This CDR3 is built from 15 residues. V was pared by 4 bases and J by 4 bases, with 7 bases of the junction left unmatched. DNA for the CDR3: TGCGCCAGCAGCGCGTCAGGGGGCCGGAATCAGCCCCAGCATTTT. Protein sequence: CASSASGGRNQPQHF. The full variable domain, its missing parts supplied by reference TRBV5-1 and TRBJ1-5, is KAGVTQTPRYLIKTRGQQVTLSCSPISGHRSVSWYQQTPGQGLQFLFEYFSETQRNKGNFPGRFSGRQFSNSRSEMNVSTLELGDSALYLCASSASGGRNQPQHFGDGTRLSIL.

This clonotype was found a few times. The chain uses TRBV7-6 and TRBJ2-5; possibly TRBD1 or TRBD2 for D (5 bases each). The V end lost 5 bases, the J end lost 7 bases, and 23 bases lay between the germline ends. The germline CDR1 and CDR2 sequences are SGHVS and FNYEAQ. The CDR3 runs to 16 residues. CDR3 in DNA: TGTGCCAGCAGCCAACCCGGGGACGCATCCAGAGGGACCCAGTACTTC. It yields the protein CASSQPGDASRGTQYF.